This T cell receptor beta chain was captured by sequencing in a study of identical twins. Points from the study as a whole: Invariant MAIT and iNKT cells could partly confound zero-insertion analyses. Where out-of-frame alpha sequences were twin-shared, they showed excess low generation probability. Fewer insertions characterized abundant cord blood beta clonotypes, whereas memory repertoires showed none.

On this clonotype: Its cognate antigen is unknown.

TCRdb re-derived calls from the 5' RACE reads in MiXCR, one entry per CDR3 protein. This sample has under 300,000 distinct CDR3 sequences, with roughly 13% found just once. All donors comprised healthy Caucasians. Trimming pared 5 bases from V and 9 bases from J, leaving 17 bases between. The CDR3 spans 15 residues. These data were also reused for a study on yellow fever vaccine responses in identical twins.

The chain uses TRBV12-3 or TRBV12-4 and TRBJ1-6, with D tentatively TRBD1 (6 bases). The sequence was obtained from a woman between 18 and 30 years old in good health. Input material: memory (CD45RO+) T cells sorted from blood. CDR3 bases: TGTGCCAGCAGTCCCCCGGGGGGGGCGGTTTCACCCCTCCACTTT. It is translated as CASSPPGGAVSPLHF.